This T cell receptor beta chain was retrieved from a study of cytomegalovirus exposure and HLA in healthy donors. Study-level points and caveats: With high specificity and sensitivity, the classifier reportedly diagnosed cytomegalovirus status.

In the case of this clone: Antigen unknown.

13 Jbeta primers and 60 Vbeta primers were used for the PCR. Assay: immunoSEQ multiplex PCR; the TCRdb copy retains only in-frame clones and omits some. The data show roughly 130,000 clones, roughly 82% seen once. CDR1 is LNHDA and CDR2 is SQIVND in the germline V gene (reference sequence). Trimming took off 5 bases at V and 0 bases at J, with 11 bases between the two ends. This CDR3 comprises 15 residues. The chain has TRBV19 and TRBJ1-5; no definite D call. Sequencing used PBMCs. This receptor was taken from a woman aged 18 to 35 in good health and CMV-seropositive. CDR3 loop: CASSLQSYSNQPQHF. The CDR3 DNA sequence: TGTGCCAGTAGTTTACAAAGTTATAGCAATCAGCCCCAGCATTTT.